This entry lists 21 T cell receptor beta chains sequenced from one sample in a study of chemoradiotherapy in HPV16-positive cancers (dated by TCRdb to between 2021 and 2024). Libraries were prepared through the immunoSEQ multiplex PCR assay. The clones in this table, taken by TCRdb from immuneACCESS, are in-frame only. Not every clone is retained; where verified, under half of the shortfall comes from an unresolved V gene, and the cause of the rest is unknown. The sample table holds about 12,000 clones, of which around 62% were seen once. The ten largest clones take up 16% of the sample. This material was obtained from a patient who underwent chemoradiotherapy. Receptor source: a human donor with HPV-associated anogenital cancer.

The chain combines TRBV19 with TRBJ2-7; 9 nucleotides line up with TRBD1. CDR3 size: 15 residues. V lost 5 bases and J lost 1; bases outside the gene matches: 6. Germline V gene lookup returns CDR1 LNHDA and CDR2 SQIVND (reference sequence). In DNA form, the CDR3 reads TGTGCCAGTAGTTATTCCGGGACAGGGTCCTACGAGCAGTACTTC. It is translated as CASSYSGTGSYEQYF.

This clone ranks as medium-sized. The chain recombines TRBV4-1 with TRBJ1-6; D remains unclear. The germline CDR1 and CDR2 sequences are MGHRA and YSYEKL. Between the trimmed V and J ends, which lost 0 bases and 7 bases, there was a span of 7 bases. There are 14 residues in the CDR3. The CDR3 protein is CASSQEEGNSPLHF. CDR3 coding DNA: TGCGCCAGCAGCCAAGAGGAGGGAAATTCACCCCTCCACTTT.

CDR3 nucleotides: TGTGCCAGCAGTTACGGAGAGGGTCGTGTGGGCTACACCTTC. This translates into CASSYGEGRVGYTF. The gene calls are TRBV6-5 and TRBJ1-2; no definite D call. CDR1 is MNHEY and CDR2 is SVGAGI in the germline V gene. The V end lost 2 bases, the J end lost 8 bases, and 15 bases lay between the germline ends. The CDR3 loop spans 14 amino acids.

This chain joins TRBV27 and TRBJ2-7; TRBD1 matches 7 bases. Germline V gene sequence: CDR1 MNHEY, CDR2 SMNVEV (reference sequence). V gave up 4 bases and J gave up 0 bases; unmatched junction bases: 6. The CDR3 sequence is 15 residues long. The CDR3 sequence: CASSWTGTNSYEQYF. DNA for the CDR3: TGTGCCAGCAGTTGGACAGGTACTAACTCCTACGAGCAGTACTTC.

This rearrangement joins TRBV25-1 to TRBJ2-7, with TRBD2 matching over 11 bases. This CDR3 region has 15 residues. Germline loops: CDR1 MGHDK, CDR2 SYGVNS. The V and J ends lost 3 bases and 1 base, in that order; junction bases with no gene match: 2. The CDR3 spells CASSDSSGRSYEQYF. In DNA form, the CDR3 reads TGTGCCAGCAGTGATTCTAGCGGGAGGTCCTACGAGCAGTACTTC.

The V call is TRBV4-2, the J call TRBJ2-3, with 12 bases fitting TRBD2. With V trimmed by 4 bases and J by 5 bases, 7 bases remained unmatched. The CDR3 loop spans 16 amino acids. CDR1 and CDR2 (germline): LGHNA, YNFKEQ. For the CDR3, the DNA is TGTGCCAGCAGCCGGTCTAGCGGGGGGGCGGAAGATACGCAGTATTTT. Translated: CASSRSSGGAEDTQYF.

J is TRBJ1-1 and V is TRBV5-4, with a tentative D call TRBD1 (5 bases). V dropped 4 bases and J dropped 0 bases, with 10 bases sitting between them. Germline CDR1 is SGHNT and CDR2 is YYREEE (reference sequence). The length of the CDR3 is 14 residues. CDR3 region: CASSRDSMNTEAFF. The CDR3 DNA sequence: TGTGCCAGCAGCCGGGACTCGATGAACACTGAAGCTTTCTTT.

V usage is TRBV7-9 and J usage is TRBJ2-1; no firm D call. Germline V gives CDR1 SEHNR, CDR2 FQNEAQ (reference sequence). CDR3 length: 15 amino acids. Trimming took off 2 bases at V and 6 bases at J, with 14 bases between the two ends. CDR3 loop: CASSLTDSGPNEQFF. As DNA, the CDR3 is TGTGCCAGCAGCTTAACAGACTCAGGCCCCAATGAGCAGTTCTTC. Supplemented by reference TRBV7-9 and TRBJ2-1, the full variable domain reads DTGVSQNPRHKITKRGQNVTFRCDPISEHNRLYWYRQTLGQGPEFLTYFQNEAQLEKSRLLSDRFSAERPKGSFSTLEIQRTEQGDSAMYLCASSLTDSGPNEQFFGPGTRLTVL.

This clone occurred once. The chain carries TRBV6-6 and TRBJ1-5; perhaps TRBD1 as D (5 bases). This CDR3 comprises 14 residues. With 5 bases removed from V and 1 base from J, the gap between germline ends came to 9 bases. In germline, CDR1 is MNHNY, CDR2 SVGAGI (reference sequence). CDR3 protein: CASSNRQSNQPQHF. DNA of the CDR3: TGTGCCAGCAGTAACCGACAGAGCAATCAGCCCCAGCATTTT.

The chain links TRBV5-1 to TRBJ1-1; D call uncertain. CDR1 and CDR2 (germline): SGHRS, YFSETQ. The length of the CDR3 is 15 residues. V lost 2 bases to trimming and J lost 4 bases, with 15 bases between them. The CDR3 DNA reads TGCGCCAGCAGCTTTGGCGTCGGTGGTAGCACTGAAGCTTTCTTT. This translates into CASSFGVGGSTEAFF.

This chain uses TRBV27 with TRBJ2-1; unclear D gene. V was pared by 3 bases and J by 4 bases, with 1 base between. This CDR3 is built from 11 residues. CDR1 MNHEY and CDR2 SMNVEV come from the germline V gene (reference sequence). DNA of the CDR3: TGTGCCAGCAGTTTGTACAATGAGCAGTTCTTC. Its translation: CASSLYNEQFF.

The count of this clone is one. This chain uses TRBV19 with TRBJ1-2, with TRBD1 matching over 7 bases. The CDR3 extends over 14 amino acids. After removal of 6 bases from V and 5 bases from J, the junction contained 9 bases not matched to a gene. Per germline, CDR1 LNHDA and CDR2 SQIVND (reference sequence). The CDR3 bases are TGTGCCAGTAGCAGATTAGGGACAGTTTATGGCTACACCTTC. Its protein product is CASSRLGTVYGYTF. Drawing the rest from reference TRBV19 and TRBJ1-2, the complete variable domain is DGGITQSPKYLFRKEGQNVTLSCEQNLNHDAMYWYRQDPGQGLRLIYYSQIVNDFQKGDIAEGYSVSREKKESFPLTVTSAQKNPTAFYLCASSRLGTVYGYTFGSGTRLTVV.

This clone was observed a handful of times. This sequence joins TRBV28 and TRBJ2-7, with 7 bases lining up with TRBD1. Germline trimming cut 6 bases from V and 1 base from J; bases unmatched to any gene: 3. The CDR3 is 13 residues long. Germline-derived CDR1 and CDR2 are MDHEN and SYDVKM. The CDR3 protein is CASRRGQSYEQYF. CDR3 sequence (DNA): TGTGCCAGCAGAAGGGGACAGTCCTACGAGCAGTACTTC. The complete variable domain, with remaining parts taken from reference TRBV28 and TRBJ2-7, reads DVKVTQSSRYLVKRTGEKVFLECVQDMDHENMFWYRQDPGLGLRLIYFSYDVKMKEKGDIPEGYSVSREKKERFSLILESASTNQTSMYLCASRRGQSYEQYFGPGTRLTVT.

The sample holds a few counts of this clone. The CDR3 loop reads CASRISTGELFF. The CDR3 DNA sequence: TGTGCCAGCAGGATAAGCACCGGGGAGCTGTTTTTT. The chain couples TRBV6-5 to TRBJ2-2, with no clear D. The CDR3 has 12 amino acids. Germline V lookup: CDR1 MNHEY, CDR2 SVGAGI. The V and J ends lost 6 bases and 4 bases respectively, with 6 bases between them.

The chain joins TRBV5-5 to TRBJ1-1; 9 bases are shared with TRBD1. The V gene end was trimmed by 0 bases and the J gene end by 4 bases; junction bases not matched to a gene: 7. Germline V gene sequence: CDR1 SGHKS, CDR2 YYEKEE (reference sequence). CDR3 length equals 16 residues. CDR3 nucleotides: TGTGCCAGCAGCTTGGCCACAGGGGGCAGGGGCACTGAAGCTTTCTTT. Translating it yields CASSLATGGRGTEAFF.

V gene TRBV6-1 combines with J gene TRBJ1-6, with 9 bases lining up with TRBD1. The ends lost 3 bases at V and 10 bases at J; junction bases unmatched: 16. This CDR3 spans 18 amino acids. CDR1 is MNHNS and CDR2 is SASEGT in the germline V gene. The CDR3 is CASSDSVYRGLLGSPLHF. In nucleotides, the CDR3 is TGTGCCAGCAGTGATTCGGTGTACAGGGGGCTGTTGGGATCACCCCTCCACTTT.

The CDR3 DNA sequence: TGTGCCAGCAGTTACAGGGGAACTCCCTCTGGGGCCAACGTCCTGACTTTC. This translates into CASSYRGTPSGANVLTF. This rearrangement joins TRBV7-2 to TRBJ2-6, with 7 nucleotides matching TRBD1. The CDR3 is made up of 17 amino acids. Germline V gives CDR1 SGHTA, CDR2 FQGNSA. Unmatched junction bases numbered 8, after V lost 6 bases and J lost 0 bases.

The chain couples TRBV4-1 to TRBJ2-1; 11 bases align to TRBD2. V was pared by 4 bases and J by 3 bases, with 2 bases of the junction left unmatched. The germline V gene has CDR1 MGHRA and CDR2 YSYEKL. The CDR3 covers 15 residues. CDR3 DNA sequence: TGCGCCAGCAGCCCGACTAGCGGGGTCTACAATGAGCAGTTCTTC. Residues: CASSPTSGVYNEQFF.

The CDR3 loop reads CASSGDSGANVLTF. The CDR3 nucleotides read TGTGCCAGCAGCGGAGACTCTGGGGCCAACGTCCTGACTTTC. The V call is TRBV7-2, the J call TRBJ2-6, with D unclear. This CDR3 is 14 amino acids long. CDR1 and CDR2 from the germline V gene are SGHTA and FQGNSA. V shed 5 bases and J shed 0 bases, with 5 bases lying between them.

The chain joins TRBV28 to TRBJ1-2; D unresolved. Germline V lookup: CDR1 MDHEN, CDR2 SYDVKM. The CDR3 loop spans 14 amino acids. With 1 base removed from V and 6 bases from J, the gap between germline ends came to 12 bases. As DNA, the CDR3 is TGTGCCAGCAGTTTATTGCAGGAAGGTAATGGCTACACCTTC. Translated: CASSLLQEGNGYTF.

The chain recombines TRBV5-8 with TRBJ1-2; D unclear. The CDR3 has 17 residues. V was pared by 5 bases and J by 4 bases, with 24 bases between. Germline CDR1 is SGHTS and CDR2 is YDEGEE. This CDR3 reads CASRSLGIIVGSYGYTF. DNA of the CDR3: TGTGCCAGCAGGTCCTTGGGGATCATTGTGGGCAGCTATGGCTACACCTTC.